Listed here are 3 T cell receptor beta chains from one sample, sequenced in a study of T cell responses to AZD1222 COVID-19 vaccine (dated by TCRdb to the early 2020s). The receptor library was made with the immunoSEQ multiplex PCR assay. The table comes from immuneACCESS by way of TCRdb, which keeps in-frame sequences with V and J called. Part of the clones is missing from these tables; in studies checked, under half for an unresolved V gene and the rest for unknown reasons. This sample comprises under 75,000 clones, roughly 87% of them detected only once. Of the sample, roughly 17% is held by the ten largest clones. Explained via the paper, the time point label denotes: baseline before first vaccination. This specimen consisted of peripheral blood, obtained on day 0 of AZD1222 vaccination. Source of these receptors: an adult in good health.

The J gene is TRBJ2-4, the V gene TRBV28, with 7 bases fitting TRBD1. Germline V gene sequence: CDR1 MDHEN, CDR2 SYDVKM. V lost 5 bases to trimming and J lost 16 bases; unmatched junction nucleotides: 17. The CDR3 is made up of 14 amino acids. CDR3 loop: CASSPYLRQGQTYF. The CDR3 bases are TGTGCCAGCAGTCCCTACCTACGACAGGGCCAAACTTACTTC.

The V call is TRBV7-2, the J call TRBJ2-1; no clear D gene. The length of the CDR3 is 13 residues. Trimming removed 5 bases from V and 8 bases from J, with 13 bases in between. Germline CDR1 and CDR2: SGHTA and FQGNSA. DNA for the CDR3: TGTGCCAGCAGCACCGCTGATGGGGATGAGCAGTTCTTC. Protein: CASSTADGDEQFF.

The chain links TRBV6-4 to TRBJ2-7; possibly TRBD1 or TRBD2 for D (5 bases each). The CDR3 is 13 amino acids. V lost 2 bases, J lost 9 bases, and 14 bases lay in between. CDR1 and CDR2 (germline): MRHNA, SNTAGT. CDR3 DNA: TGTGCCAGCAGTGACAGGGACCGGATTAGGCAGTACTTC. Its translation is CASSDRDRIRQYF.